Listed below are T cell receptor beta chains from one sample, sequenced in a study of blood T cell repertoires in COVID-19. Libraries were prepared by immunoSEQ multiplex PCR; TCRdb keeps only in-frame clonotypes and omits some of them. The table lists roughly 40,000 clones, 85% to 95% of them singletons, with around 5% in the top ten. Input material: peripheral blood. All receptors derive from a human donor in a cohort sampled during active COVID-19. Both conserved end residues are part of each CDR3. Fields, in order: J gene, V gene, D gene, clone size, CDR3 protein, CDR3 DNA. D genes are given only for firm matches. Expanded clones get a size class; other rows say once, few or many, or leave the size out.

j_gene: TRBJ2-2; v_gene: TRBV28; d_gene: TRBD1; abundance: -; CDR3aa: CASSPARAGGGTGELFF; CDR3nt: TGTGCCAGCAGTCCCGCCCGAGCAGGGGGTGGCACCGGGGAGCTGTTTTTT
j_gene: TRBJ2-3; v_gene: TRBV9; d_gene: TRBD1; abundance: -; CDR3aa: CASSVGQGSTDTQYF; CDR3nt: TGTGCCAGCAGCGTAGGACAGGGGAGCACAGATACGCAGTATTTT
j_gene: TRBJ1-1; v_gene: TRBV18; d_gene: TRBD1; abundance: few; CDR3aa: CASSQTGQTRTEAFF; CDR3nt: TGTGCCAGCTCACAGACGGGACAGACTCGAACTGAAGCTTTCTTT
j_gene: TRBJ2-7; v_gene: TRBV27; d_gene: TRBD2; abundance: -; CDR3aa: CASSSGGLAGEQYF; CDR3nt: TGTGCCAGCAGTTCAGGGGGACTAGCGGGGGAGCAATACTTC
j_gene: TRBJ2-2; v_gene: TRBV5-1; d_gene: TRBD1; abundance: -; CDR3aa: CASSLGQGAKFAGELFF; CDR3nt: TGCGCCAGCAGCTTGGGACAGGGGGCAAAATTCGCCGGGGAGCTGTTTTTT
j_gene: TRBJ2-1; v_gene: TRBV5-1; d_gene: TRBD2; abundance: -; CDR3aa: CASSSLLAGNYNEQFF; CDR3nt: TGCGCCAGCAGCTCCTTACTAGCGGGAAACTACAATGAGCAGTTCTTC
j_gene: TRBJ2-3; v_gene: TRBV29-1; d_gene: TRBD2; abundance: -; CDR3aa: CSVLSSGGFTTQYF; CDR3nt: TGCAGCGTATTATCTAGCGGGGGTTTCACTACGCAGTATTTT
j_gene: TRBJ2-5; v_gene: TRBV6-1; d_gene: -; abundance: -; CDR3aa: CASSEDLRGGAETQYF; CDR3nt: TGTGCCAGCAGTGAAGATTTGAGGGGGGGCGCGGAGACCCAGTACTTC
j_gene: TRBJ2-7; v_gene: TRBV18; d_gene: TRBD2; abundance: -; CDR3aa: CASSSGSPTYEQYF; CDR3nt: TGTGCCAGCTCAAGCGGGAGTCCCACCTACGAGCAGTACTTC
j_gene: TRBJ2-1; v_gene: TRBV20-1; d_gene: -; abundance: -; CDR3aa: CSASESSRSYNEQFF; CDR3nt: TGCAGTGCTAGTGAAAGTAGCCGGTCCTACAATGAGCAGTTCTTC
j_gene: TRBJ1-2; v_gene: TRBV6-5; d_gene: -; abundance: -; CDR3aa: CASSREGSNYGYTF; CDR3nt: TGTGCCAGCAGCCGGGAGGGGAGCAACTATGGCTACACCTTC
j_gene: TRBJ2-5; v_gene: TRBV19; d_gene: TRBD2; abundance: -; CDR3aa: CASKTSGGGTETQYF; CDR3nt: TGTGCCAGTAAGACTAGCGGGGGGGGGACAGAGACCCAGTACTTC
j_gene: TRBJ2-3; v_gene: TRBV7-2; d_gene: -; abundance: -; CDR3aa: CASSLGRRIIADTQYF; CDR3nt: TGTGCCAGCAGCTTAGGAAGGAGGATCATCGCAGATACGCAGTATTTT
j_gene: TRBJ2-1; v_gene: TRBV7-9; d_gene: -; abundance: -; CDR3aa: CASSLEWGGGNNEQFF; CDR3nt: TGTGCCAGCAGCTTAGAGTGGGGAGGGGGGAACAATGAGCAGTTCTTC
j_gene: TRBJ2-3; v_gene: TRBV7-3; d_gene: -; abundance: -; CDR3aa: CASSLFSGQTQYF; CDR3nt: TGTGCCAGCAGCCTATTTTCGGGACAAACGCAGTATTTT
j_gene: TRBJ1-2; v_gene: TRBV6-6; d_gene: -; abundance: -; CDR3aa: CASRNTGIPNYGYTF; CDR3nt: TGTGCCAGCAGGAATACAGGAATTCCTAACTATGGCTACACCTTC
j_gene: TRBJ2-1; v_gene: TRBV19; d_gene: TRBD2; abundance: -; CDR3aa: CASRDHSGGAAEQFF; CDR3nt: TGTGCCAGTAGGGACCACAGCGGGGGGGCCGCTGAGCAGTTCTTC
j_gene: TRBJ1-1; v_gene: TRBV19; d_gene: TRBD1; abundance: -; CDR3aa: CASSLTPDRDTEAFF; CDR3nt: TGTGCCAGTAGTCTTACCCCGGACAGGGACACTGAAGCTTTCTTT
j_gene: TRBJ2-7; v_gene: TRBV11-2; d_gene: TRBD2; abundance: -; CDR3aa: CASSLSGSFYEQYF; CDR3nt: TGTGCCAGCAGTCTAAGCGGGAGCTTCTACGAGCAGTACTTC
j_gene: TRBJ1-2; v_gene: TRBV7-2; d_gene: TRBD1; abundance: few; CDR3aa: CASSSSGGTYGYTF; CDR3nt: TGTGCCAGCAGCTCCTCAGGGGGTACTTATGGCTACACCTTC